Listed below are T cell receptor beta chains from one sample, sequenced in a study of shared clonotypes between healthy human individuals. Only in-frame clones appear in the TCRdb table, and some are missing; sequencing was by immunoSEQ multiplex PCR. The sample holds over a million clones, roughly 96% seen once. The sample taken for sequencing was naive CD4+ T cells sorted from blood. The source is a man aged 25-45 years in good health. Both conserved end residues are part of each CDR3. A D gene is named only where the DNA matches it firmly. Clone size is shown for a subset of rows, as once, few, many or a class of expanded clone.

clone size	V gene	J gene	D gene	CDR3 protein	CDR3 DNA
NA	TRBV28	TRBJ2-1	NA	CASLGSRRDEQFF	TGTGCCAGTTTGGGCTCGAGACGCGATGAGCAGTTCTTC
NA	TRBV4-2	TRBJ2-7	NA	CASSPGNTFTSSYEQYF	TGTGCCAGCAGCCCCGGGAATACGTTTACAAGCTCCTACGAGCAGTACTTC
NA	TRBV11-2	TRBJ1-2	TRBD1	CASSSLRDSTPNYGYTF	TGTGCCAGCAGCTCCCTCCGGGACAGCACCCCTAACTATGGCTACACCTTC
NA	TRBV27	TRBJ1-5	TRBD1	CASSRGQVSNQPQHF	TGTGCCAGCAGTCGGGGACAGGTGAGCAATCAGCCCCAGCATTTT
NA	TRBV10-2	TRBJ2-7	TRBD2	CASSESGTDRTSGPFSGYYEQYF	TGCGCCAGCAGTGAGTCTGGGACAGACAGGACTAGCGGGCCCTTTTCGGGTTACTACGAGCAGTACTTC
NA	TRBV5-4	TRBJ1-2	TRBD1	CASSPRGAYGYTF	TGTGCCAGCAGCCCCAGGGGGGCTTATGGCTACACCTTC
NA	TRBV9	TRBJ2-2	NA	CASSVTGNTGELFF	TGTGCCAGCAGCGTGACGGGGAACACCGGGGAGCTGTTTTTT
once	TRBV5-5	TRBJ1-4	NA	CASSLPSPGEKLFF	TGTGCCAGCAGCTTGCCGTCACCTGGTGAAAAACTGTTTTTT
NA	TRBV9	TRBJ2-1	NA	CASSGALLSSYNEQFF	TGTGCCAGCAGCGGGGCCCTACTCAGCTCCTACAATGAGCAGTTCTTC
NA	TRBV2	TRBJ2-3	TRBD1	CASRTGTGGDTQYF	TGTGCCAGCAGAACCGGGACAGGGGGCGATACGCAGTATTTT
NA	TRBV5-6	TRBJ1-1	NA	CASSLRNGGEAFF	TGTGCCAGCAGCTTGAGGAATGGGGGTGAAGCTTTCTTT
NA	TRBV27	TRBJ2-2	NA	CASSLYYGETGELFF	TGTGCCAGCAGTTTATATTACGGGGAAACCGGGGAGCTGTTTTTT
once	TRBV18	TRBJ1-3	NA	CASSPRDSGNTIYF	TGTGCCAGCTCACCAAGGGACTCTGGAAACACCATATATTTT
once	TRBV7-8	TRBJ2-7	TRBD1	CASSHNRGDYEQYF	TGTGCCAGCAGCCACAACAGGGGCGACTACGAGCAGTACTTC